This T cell receptor beta chain was documented in a study of T cells expressing NK-cell markers. TCRdb derives one entry per CDR3 protein from the 5' RACE reads, leaving out DNA. With 550,000 or so distinct CDR3 sequences in the sample, the ten largest clones hold less than 4.5%. Germline assignment: CDR1 SGHRS and CDR2 YFSETQ. CDR3 length equals 15 residues. The TCR sequence derives from a man between 18 and 35 years old in good health. The material sequenced was blood T cells: a sorted CD56 or NKG2C T cell subset, CD4+ or CD8+ T cells, or bulk PBMC T cells (not recorded which). The rearrangement links TRBV5-1 to TRBJ2-1; TCRdb's D gene call, TRBD2, goes unchecked for lack of DNA. The CDR3 reads CASSRAGGLYNEQFF.